The clone carrying this T cell receptor (beta chain) was counted only a few times. The total RNA that was extracted per sample amounted to at least 5 micrograms. Unmatched junction bases numbered 5, after V lost 2 bases and J lost 2 bases. CDR3 size: 17 residues. Germline V gene data show CDR1 as ENHRY and CDR2 as SYGVKD. Next came a second PCR, run for roughly 6 to 11 cycles, which used a sample-barcoded 5' primer along with a J-beta primer mix. TCRdb redid the calling of the 5' RACE reads with MiXCR, one entry per CDR3 protein. The profile shows around 710,000 distinct CDR3 sequences, about 40% of them singletons. This entry is derived from a study of blood T cells in healthy people across ages.

The clonotype originates from a woman in her sixties in good health. Sequenced material: blood. The chain is built from TRBV10-3 and TRBJ2-7; 14 bases fit TRBD2. The CDR3 is CAISEGLAGGPPYEQYF. The CDR3 DNA is TGTGCCATCAGTGAGGGACTAGCGGGAGGCCCTCCCTACGAGCAGTACTTC.